This TCR beta chain was observed in a study of blood T cell repertoires in COVID-19. In the study overall: Material from acute and convalescent COVID-19 was sourced from the United States, Italy and Spain. PBMCs, B-cell-depleted T cells, or T cells were the source of the cDNA or gDNA that made up the material.

Germline CDR1 MNHEY, CDR2 SMNVEV (reference sequence). The CDR3 contains 13 residues. Trimming stripped 0 bases from V and 8 bases from J, with 9 bases between. In the authors' workflow: The authors estimated nucleated cell counts from reference gene primer amplification. Generated by immunoSEQ multiplex PCR, the TCRdb table keeps only in-frame clones and is missing some. D and trimming come from the DNA, and the V and J calls and clone size come from that table. The table lists around 210,000 clones, around 85% of them singletons. Enrolment of Seattle patients took place during active infection, and they were followed longitudinally.

This clonotype originated in a man between 60 and 75 years old with COVID-19, enrolled during active disease. The V call is TRBV27, the J call TRBJ2-3; possible D gene TRBD1, 6 bases. The specimen was peripheral blood. DNA for the CDR3: TGTGCCAGCAGTTTATCGGCAGGGGTTACGCAGTATTTT. Amino acids: CASSLSAGVTQYF.